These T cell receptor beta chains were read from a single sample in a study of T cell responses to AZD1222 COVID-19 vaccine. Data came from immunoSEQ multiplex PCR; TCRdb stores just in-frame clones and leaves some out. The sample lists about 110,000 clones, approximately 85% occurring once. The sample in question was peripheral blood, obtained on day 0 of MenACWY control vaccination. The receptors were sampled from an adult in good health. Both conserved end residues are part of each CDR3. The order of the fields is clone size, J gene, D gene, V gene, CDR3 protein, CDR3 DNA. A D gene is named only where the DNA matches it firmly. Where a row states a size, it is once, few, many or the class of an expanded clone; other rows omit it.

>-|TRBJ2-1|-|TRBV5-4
CASSFPAGGSYNEQFF
TGTGCCAGCAGCTTCCCAGCGGGCGGATCCTACAATGAGCAGTTCTTC
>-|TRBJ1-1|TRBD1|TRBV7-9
CASSLGTGELNTEAFF
TGTGCCAGCAGCTTAGGGACAGGGGAGTTGAACACTGAAGCTTTCTTT
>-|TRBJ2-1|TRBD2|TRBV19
CASSVRAGVRDEQFF
TGTGCCAGTAGTGTCAGAGCGGGAGTGAGGGATGAGCAGTTCTTC
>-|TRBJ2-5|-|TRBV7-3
CASSTQTGAQETQYF
TGTGCCAGCAGCACCCAGACAGGAGCACAAGAGACCCAGTACTTC
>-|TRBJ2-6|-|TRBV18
CASSPQPPDTAGANVLTF
TGTGCCAGCTCACCGCAACCACCGGATACCGCTGGGGCCAACGTCCTGACTTTC
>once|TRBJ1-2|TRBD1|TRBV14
CASSQAPGQRTRGDYGYTF
TGTGCCAGCAGCCAAGCGCCGGGACAGAGAACCCGAGGGGACTATGGCTACACCTTC
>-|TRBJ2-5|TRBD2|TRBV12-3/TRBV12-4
CASRTSGQETQYF
TGTGCCAGCAGAACTAGCGGTCAAGAGACCCAGTACTTC
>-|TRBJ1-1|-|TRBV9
CASSAGTSSSPFF
TGTGCCAGCAGCGCCGGGACATCGTCGAGTCCTTTCTTT
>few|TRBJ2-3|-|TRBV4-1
CASSPGTVSTDTQYF
TGCGCCAGCAGCCCCGGGACTGTCAGCACAGATACGCAGTATTTT
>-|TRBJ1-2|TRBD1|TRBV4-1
CASSQTNRGYGYTF
TGCGCCAGCAGCCAAACCAACAGGGGCTATGGCTACACCTTC
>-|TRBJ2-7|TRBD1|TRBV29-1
CSAVGQGNYEQYF
TGCAGCGCCGTTGGACAGGGTAACTACGAGCAGTACTTC
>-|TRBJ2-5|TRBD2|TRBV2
CASMGLAGEETQYF
TGTGCCAGCATGGGACTAGCGGGAGAAGAGACCCAGTACTTC
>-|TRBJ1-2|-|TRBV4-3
CASSQDPQGYGYTF
TGCGCCAGCAGCCAAGATCCACAGGGTTATGGCTACACCTTC
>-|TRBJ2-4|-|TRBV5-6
CASSLEAENIQYF
TGTGCCAGCAGCTTGGAGGCAGAAAACATTCAGTACTTC
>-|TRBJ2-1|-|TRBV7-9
CASSRTAISYNEQFF
TGTGCCAGCAGCCGAACAGCGATCTCCTACAATGAGCAGTTCTTC
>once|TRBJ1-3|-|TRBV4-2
CASSQDSIGLSGNTIYF
TGTGCCAGCAGCCAAGATTCGATAGGCCTTTCTGGAAACACCATATATTTT
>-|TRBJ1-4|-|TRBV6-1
CASSKDRFGGSNEKLFF
TGTGCCAGCAGTAAAGACAGGTTTGGTGGATCTAATGAAAAACTGTTTTTT
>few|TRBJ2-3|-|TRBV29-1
CSLGSPGTDTQYF
TGCAGCCTCGGGAGCCCCGGCACAGATACGCAGTATTTT
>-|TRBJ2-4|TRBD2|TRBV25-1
CASSEAALAGDQNIQYF
TGTGCCAGCAGTGAAGCAGCCCTAGCGGGAGACCAAAACATTCAGTACTTC
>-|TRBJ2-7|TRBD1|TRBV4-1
CASSQVLQGVYEQYF
TGCGCCAGCAGCCAAGTGTTACAGGGGGTCTACGAGCAGTACTTC
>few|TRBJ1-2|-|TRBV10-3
CAISAQGQGYGYTF
TGTGCCATCAGCGCGCAGGGCCAGGGCTATGGCTACACCTTC
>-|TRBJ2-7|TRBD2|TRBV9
CARSGGGGEAYEQYF
TGTGCCCGCAGCGGGGGCGGGGGGGAGGCCTACGAGCAGTACTTC